This T cell receptor beta chain was retrieved from a study of cytomegalovirus exposure and HLA in healthy donors. The CDR3 runs to 16 residues. V lost 5 bases, J lost 2 bases, and 18 bases lay in between. Germline V gene lookup returns CDR1 LNHDA and CDR2 SQIVND (reference sequence). Both 60 Vbeta primers and 13 Jbeta primers went into the PCR. Sequencing was performed with immunoSEQ multiplex PCR; in TCRdb, only in-frame clones are kept and a portion is missing. The sample lists about 140,000 clones; about four fifths were seen once. This receptor was taken from a female donor in good health and CMV-seronegative. The sample comprised PBMCs. J is TRBJ2-5 and V is TRBV19; perhaps TRBD1 as D (6 bases). CDR3 nucleotide sequence: TGTGCCAGTAGTGCAATTAGACAGGTCTCACAAGAGACCCAGTACTTC. It translates to CASSAIRQVSQETQYF.